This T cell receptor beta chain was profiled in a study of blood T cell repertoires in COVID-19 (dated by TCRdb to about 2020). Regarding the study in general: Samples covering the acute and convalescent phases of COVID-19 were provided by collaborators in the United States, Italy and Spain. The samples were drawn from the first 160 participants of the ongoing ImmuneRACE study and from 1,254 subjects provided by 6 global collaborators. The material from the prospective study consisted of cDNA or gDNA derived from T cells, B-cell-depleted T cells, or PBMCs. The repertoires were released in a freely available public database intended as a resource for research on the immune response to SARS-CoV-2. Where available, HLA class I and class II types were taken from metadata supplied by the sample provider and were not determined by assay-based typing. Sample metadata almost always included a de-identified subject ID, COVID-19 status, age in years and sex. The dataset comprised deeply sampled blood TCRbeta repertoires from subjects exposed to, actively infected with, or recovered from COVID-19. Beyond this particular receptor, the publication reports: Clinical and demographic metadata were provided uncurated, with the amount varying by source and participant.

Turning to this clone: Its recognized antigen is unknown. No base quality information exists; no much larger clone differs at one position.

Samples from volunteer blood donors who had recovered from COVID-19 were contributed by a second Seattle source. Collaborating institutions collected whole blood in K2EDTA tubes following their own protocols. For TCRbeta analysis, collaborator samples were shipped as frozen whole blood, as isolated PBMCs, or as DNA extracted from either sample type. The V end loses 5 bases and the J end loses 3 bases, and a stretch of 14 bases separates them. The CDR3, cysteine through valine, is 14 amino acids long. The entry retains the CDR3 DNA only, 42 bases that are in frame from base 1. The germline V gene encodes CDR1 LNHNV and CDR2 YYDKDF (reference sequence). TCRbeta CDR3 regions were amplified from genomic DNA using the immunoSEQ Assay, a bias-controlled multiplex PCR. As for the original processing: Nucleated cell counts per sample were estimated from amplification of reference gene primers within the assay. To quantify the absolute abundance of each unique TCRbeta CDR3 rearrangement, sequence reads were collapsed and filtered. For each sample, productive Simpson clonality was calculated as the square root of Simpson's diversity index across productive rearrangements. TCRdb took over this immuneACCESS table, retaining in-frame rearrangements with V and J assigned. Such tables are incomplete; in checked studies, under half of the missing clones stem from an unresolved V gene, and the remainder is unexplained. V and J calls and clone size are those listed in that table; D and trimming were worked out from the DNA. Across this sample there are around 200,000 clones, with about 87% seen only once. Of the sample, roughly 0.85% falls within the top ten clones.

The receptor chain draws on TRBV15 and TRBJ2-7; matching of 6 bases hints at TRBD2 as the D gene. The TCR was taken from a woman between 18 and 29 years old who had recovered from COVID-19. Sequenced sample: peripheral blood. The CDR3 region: CATSPGVRDYEQYV. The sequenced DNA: TGTGCCACCAGCCCGGGGGTACGGGACTACGAGCAGTACGTC.